This is a list of T cell receptor beta chains from one sample in a study of blood T cell repertoires in COVID-19. Measured with immunoSEQ multiplex PCR; TCRdb has only the in-frame clones, and not every one. This table has more than 250,000 clones, 70% to 90% appearing once. The sample consisted of PBMCs or T cells enriched from blood (not recorded which). The origin of the receptors is a man aged 30 to 45 who had recovered from COVID-19. Both conserved end residues are trimmed from each CDR3. Fields, in order: V gene, J gene, D gene, clone size, CDR3 protein. The D gene is left open where the match is weak. For some rows the clone size is stated as once, few or many, or as a class when expanded; others skip it.

V gene: TRBV5-6
J gene: TRBJ2-3
D gene: TRBD2
clone size: -
CDR3 protein: ASSSTSGGGTQY

V gene: TRBV11-2
J gene: TRBJ2-7
D gene: TRBD1
clone size: -
CDR3 protein: ASSLEGVSGTGGDEQY

V gene: TRBV9
J gene: TRBJ1-2
D gene: TRBD1
clone size: -
CDR3 protein: ASSVESSAGGNYGYT

V gene: TRBV7-9
J gene: TRBJ1-1
D gene: TRBD1
clone size: few
CDR3 protein: ASSARDRGNTEAF

V gene: TRBV4-2
J gene: TRBJ2-7
D gene: TRBD2
clone size: -
CDR3 protein: ASSQPTSGWNEQY

V gene: TRBV29-1
J gene: TRBJ1-4
D gene: -
clone size: once
CDR3 protein: SVFDTVSTEKLF

V gene: TRBV15
J gene: TRBJ1-4
D gene: -
clone size: -
CDR3 protein: ATSRGQSNEKLF

V gene: TRBV5-4
J gene: TRBJ2-7
D gene: TRBD1
clone size: -
CDR3 protein: ASSVHRGIDSYEQY

V gene: TRBV7-5
J gene: TRBJ1-3
D gene: -
clone size: -
CDR3 protein: ARTFVWQGAVFSGNTIY

V gene: TRBV4-1
J gene: TRBJ1-6
D gene: TRBD1
clone size: once
CDR3 protein: ASSLTGYNSPLH

V gene: TRBV24-1
J gene: TRBJ2-2
D gene: -
clone size: -
CDR3 protein: ATSDLPSLNTGELF

V gene: TRBV2
J gene: TRBJ1-1
D gene: -
clone size: -
CDR3 protein: ASSDRKGPVNTEAF

V gene: TRBV7-8
J gene: TRBJ2-1
D gene: TRBD2
clone size: -
CDR3 protein: ASSIRSGTTNEQF

V gene: TRBV3-1/TRBV3-2
J gene: TRBJ2-3
D gene: TRBD1
clone size: -
CDR3 protein: ASSQVRGIRTGLTDTQY

V gene: TRBV2
J gene: TRBJ1-1
D gene: -
clone size: once
CDR3 protein: ASKKTGGNTEAF

V gene: TRBV5-5
J gene: TRBJ2-5
D gene: TRBD2
clone size: few
CDR3 protein: ASSTTSGGQETQY

V gene: TRBV5-1
J gene: TRBJ2-1
D gene: TRBD2
clone size: -
CDR3 protein: ASSHGLAGYNEQF

V gene: TRBV7-8
J gene: TRBJ2-5
D gene: -
clone size: once
CDR3 protein: ASSRPVQETQY